A single sample gave rise to the 21 T cell receptor beta chains below, sequenced in a study of cytomegalovirus exposure and HLA in healthy donors (TCRdb year 2017). Libraries were built with the immunoSEQ multiplex PCR assay. This immuneACCESS table, as held by TCRdb, lists in-frame sequences with V and J called but not all clones. Of the missing ones, under half trace to an unresolved V gene in checked studies; the others have no known cause. The sample data list 130,000 to 150,000 clones, and approximately 92% of these were observed just once. The ten largest clones take up over 9% of the sample. Material: PBMCs. The receptors shown here come from a woman between 18 and 29 years old in good health and CMV-seropositive.

This clone was detected a few times. The rearrangement links TRBV9 to TRBJ2-7; D remains unclear. CDR1 and CDR2 from the germline V gene are SGDLS and YYNGEE. V lost 0 bases to trimming and J lost 2 bases, with 12 bases between them. CDR3 length: 15 amino acids. CDR3 sequence reads: CASSVGGYGAYEQYF. The CDR3 region has the DNA TGTGCCAGCAGCGTAGGAGGATATGGCGCCTACGAGCAGTACTTC.

The chain joins TRBV5-1 to TRBJ1-1, with TRBD1 matching over 11 bases. This CDR3 region has 14 residues. The V and J ends lost 3 bases and 5 bases, in that order; junction bases with no gene match: 3. The germline V gene encodes CDR1 SGHRS and CDR2 YFSETQ. The CDR3 sequence: CASSSDRGQTEAFF. The CDR3 DNA is TGCGCCAGCAGCTCGGACAGGGGGCAGACTGAAGCTTTCTTT.

This clone was observed a few times. This specimen includes other DNA sequences encoding the same CDR3. The rearrangement uses TRBV28 and TRBJ2-1; TRBD2 matches 8 bases. Germline CDR1 is MDHEN and CDR2 is SYDVKM. The ends lost 3 bases at V and 7 bases at J; junction bases unmatched: 5. The CDR3 loop spans 14 amino acids. Here the CDR3 DNA reads TGTGCCAGCAGTTTTACCAGCGGGGGTAATGAGCAGTTCTTC. Translating it yields CASSFTSGGNEQFF.

The sample holds one count of this clone. In DNA, the CDR3 is TGTGCCAGCAGCTTGGGGGGCGGAGAGTCTGGGACCCAGTACTTC. As protein: CASSLGGGESGTQYF. This chain links TRBV5-4 with TRBJ2-5; D is perhaps TRBD1 (5 bases). Germline V gives CDR1 SGHNT, CDR2 YYREEE (reference sequence). The ends were cut back, 0 bases at V and 7 bases at J, with 16 bases in the middle. CDR3 size: 15 residues.

The gene calls are TRBV19 and TRBJ1-2, with a weak D call TRBD1 (6 bases). The germline V gene encodes CDR1 LNHDA and CDR2 SQIVND (reference sequence). This CDR3 region has 14 residues. Trimming pared 3 bases from V and 5 bases from J, leaving 13 bases between. The CDR3 spells CASSIGQYKYGYTF. The DNA of the CDR3 is TGTGCCAGTAGTATCGGACAGTATAAGTATGGCTACACCTTC. The complete variable domain, with remaining parts taken from reference TRBV19 and TRBJ1-2, reads DGGITQSPKYLFRKEGQNVTLSCEQNLNHDAMYWYRQDPGQGLRLIYYSQIVNDFQKGDIAEGYSVSREKKESFPLTVTSAQKNPTAFYLCASSIGQYKYGYTFGSGTRLTVV.

The V and J genes are TRBV6-4 and TRBJ1-6; 9 bases are a match to TRBD1. The CDR3 length is 15 residues. Germline V lookup: CDR1 MRHNA, CDR2 SNTAGT. V dropped 2 bases and J dropped 10; count of bases not matched to a gene: 6. The CDR3: CASSDRGQGSSPLHF. The DNA of the CDR3 is TGTGCCAGCAGTGACAGGGGACAGGGATCCTCACCCCTCCACTTT.

The chain uses TRBV7-6 and TRBJ2-1, with 7 bases lining up with TRBD1. V shed 5 bases, J shed 0 bases, and the junction held 4 bases outside the gene matches. The CDR3 is 15 residues long. CDR1 SGHVS and CDR2 FNYEAQ come from the germline V gene. The CDR3, as DNA: TGTGCCAGCAGCAAGACAGGGAGCTCCTACAATGAGCAGTTCTTC. As protein: CASSKTGSSYNEQFF.

The chain is built from TRBV7-9 and TRBJ1-4; D gene unclear. V was trimmed by 3 bases and J by 5 bases, leaving 7 bases between them. Germline CDR1 is SEHNR and CDR2 is FQNEAQ (reference sequence). CDR3 length: 13 residues. The CDR3 region has the DNA TGTGCCAGCAGCTTTGGAGCCAATGAAAAACTGTTTTTT. Translation gives CASSFGANEKLFF.

The chain's CDR3 is CATSTWRAEAFF. The CDR3 nucleotides are TGTGCCACCAGCACCTGGAGGGCTGAAGCTTTCTTT. The rearrangement joins TRBV15 to TRBJ1-1; D call uncertain. CDR3 length: 12 residues. Germline assignment: CDR1 LNHNV and CDR2 YYDKDF (reference sequence). The V and J ends lost 4 bases and 6 bases respectively, with 9 bases between them.

The chain is built from TRBV6-5 and TRBJ2-2; tentatively, D is TRBD2 (6 bases). The V end was cut by 6 bases, the J end by 6 bases, with 14 bases between. The CDR3 runs 14 residues. The germline V gene encodes CDR1 MNHEY and CDR2 SVGAGI. The chain's CDR3 is CASRSDGLPGELFF. The CDR3 nucleotides are TGTGCCAGCAGGAGCGATGGACTACCCGGGGAGCTGTTTTTT.

The sample holds a few counts of this clone. The chain carries TRBV5-1 and TRBJ2-1, with 8 bases lining up with TRBD1. Germline CDR1 and CDR2: SGHRS and YFSETQ. CDR3 length equals 15 residues. After removal of 1 base from V and 5 bases from J, the junction contained 5 bases not matched to a gene. The CDR3 region is CASSLRAGGNNEQFF. The CDR3 nucleotides are TGCGCCAGCAGCTTGAGGGCAGGGGGCAACAATGAGCAGTTCTTC.

The chain has TRBV7-8 and TRBJ1-2, with 8 bases lining up with TRBD1. Losses at the gene ends were 3 bases for V and 6 bases for J; bases not matched to a gene: 12. This CDR3 comprises 16 residues. Germline assignment: CDR1 SGHVS and CDR2 FQNEAQ. CDR3 in amino acids: CASSLTPRTGRNGYTF. In DNA form, the CDR3 reads TGTGCCAGCAGCTTGACCCCCAGGACAGGGAGGAATGGCTACACCTTC.

This chain links TRBV30 with TRBJ2-7; 7 bases agree with TRBD1. V trimming: 5 bases; J trimming: 7 bases; junction bases outside the gene matches: 11. This CDR3 comprises 13 residues. Germline CDR1 GTSNPN, CDR2 SVGIG (reference sequence). The DNA of the CDR3 is TGTGCCTGGGCCTTCACAGGGGCTCGGGAGCAGTACTTC. Amino acid sequence: CAWAFTGAREQYF.

The CDR3, as DNA: TGCGCCAGCAGCCAAGGGACTAGGGCATACGAGCAGTACTTC. Protein: CASSQGTRAYEQYF. The chain has TRBV4-1 and TRBJ2-7, with TRBD2 matching over 7 bases. The CDR3 consists of 14 residues. Germline CDR1 is MGHRA and CDR2 is YSYEKL. V was pared by 1 base and J by 4 bases, with 4 bases of the junction left unmatched.

The rearrangement uses TRBV7-2 and TRBJ2-3; tentative D call: TRBD1 (7 bases). Germline assignment: CDR1 SGHTA and CDR2 FQGNSA. The ends were cut back, 3 bases at V and 5 bases at J, with 12 bases in the middle. This CDR3 is built from 14 residues. The CDR3 DNA follows: TGTGCCAGCAGCTTGGCAGGGGGGATAGATACGCAGTATTTT. This encodes CASSLAGGIDTQYF.

This chain links TRBV5-3 with TRBJ1-2; D possibly corresponds to TRBD1 (6 bases). TRBV5-3 is an ORF for which the function is uncertain. This CDR3 region has 15 residues. Between the trimmed V and J ends, which lost 2 bases and 4 bases, there was a span of 15 bases. The CDR3 DNA sequence: TGTGCCAGAAGCTTCTTTAGGCAGGGGATCTATGGCTACACCTTC. This gives the protein CARSFFRQGIYGYTF.

The chain carries TRBV7-6 and TRBJ1-1; 8 nucleotides align to TRBD1. After removal of 4 bases from V and 2 bases from J, the junction contained 3 bases not matched to a gene. The germline V gene encodes CDR1 SGHVS and CDR2 FNYEAQ. CDR3 length: 14 residues. The chain's CDR3 is CASSSRGPNTEAFF. The CDR3 DNA is TGTGCCAGCAGCTCCAGGGGGCCCAACACTGAAGCTTTCTTT.

The CDR3 DNA reads TGTGCCACCAGCAGAGATCGGGGGGATCCCTACTATGGCTACACCTTC. It translates to CATSRDRGDPYYGYTF. The V gene is TRBV15, the J gene TRBJ1-2, with D perhaps TRBD1 (5 bases). V dropped 0 bases and J dropped 3 bases, with 14 bases sitting between them. The germline V gene has CDR1 LNHNV and CDR2 YYDKDF (reference sequence). The CDR3 is made up of 16 amino acids.

This chain links TRBV5-1 with TRBJ2-7; 8 bases are a match to TRBD2. This CDR3 has 15 residues. Unmatched junction bases numbered 13, after V lost 4 bases and J lost 7 bases. CDR1 and CDR2 from the germline V gene are SGHRS and YFSETQ. The CDR3 here is CASSPPAAGGVEQYF. In DNA, the CDR3 is TGCGCCAGCAGCCCCCCGGCGGCGGGGGGCGTGGAGCAGTACTTC.

The chain employs TRBV27 and TRBJ2-3; the D gene is possibly TRBD1 (6 bases). Germline V gene sequence: CDR1 MNHEY, CDR2 SMNVEV (reference sequence). The CDR3 runs 16 residues. Trimming shortened V by 5 bases and J by 0 bases, and 15 bases separated the two germline ends. The CDR3, as DNA: TGTGCCAGCAGTCCTACGGACAGTTCTAGCACAGATACGCAGTATTTT. This codes for CASSPTDSSSTDTQYF.

V is TRBV19 and J is TRBJ1-5; D may be TRBD1 (5 bases). CDR3 length: 14 amino acids. V lost 3 bases to trimming and J lost 4 bases, with 10 bases between them. Looked up from germline, CDR1 is LNHDA and CDR2 is SQIVND (reference sequence). The CDR3 DNA reads as TGTGCCAGTAGTATGACAGTCGGTAATCAGCCCCAGCATTTT. It yields the protein CASSMTVGNQPQHF. Combining the CDR3 with reference TRBV19 and TRBJ1-5 gives the whole variable domain DGGITQSPKYLFRKEGQNVTLSCEQNLNHDAMYWYRQDPGQGLRLIYYSQIVNDFQKGDIAEGYSVSREKKESFPLTVTSAQKNPTAFYLCASSMTVGNQPQHFGDGTRLSIL.